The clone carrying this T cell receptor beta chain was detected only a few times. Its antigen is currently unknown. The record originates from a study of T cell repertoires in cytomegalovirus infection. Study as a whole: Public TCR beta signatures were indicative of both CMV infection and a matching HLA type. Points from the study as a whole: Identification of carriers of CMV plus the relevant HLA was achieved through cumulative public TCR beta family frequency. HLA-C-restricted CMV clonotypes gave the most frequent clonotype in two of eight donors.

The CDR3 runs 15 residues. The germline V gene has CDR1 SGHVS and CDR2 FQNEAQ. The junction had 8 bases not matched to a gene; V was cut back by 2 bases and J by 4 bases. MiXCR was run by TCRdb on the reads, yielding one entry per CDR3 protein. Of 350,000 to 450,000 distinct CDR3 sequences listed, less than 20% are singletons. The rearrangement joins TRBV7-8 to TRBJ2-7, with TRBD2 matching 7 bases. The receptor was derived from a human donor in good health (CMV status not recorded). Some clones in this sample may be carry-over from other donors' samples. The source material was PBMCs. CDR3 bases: TGTGCCAGCAGCTTAACGAAGCGGGATATGTACGAGCAGTACTTC. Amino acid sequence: CASSLTKRDMYEQYF.